The 27 T cell receptor beta chains below come from one sample, sequenced in a study of cytomegalovirus exposure and HLA in healthy donors. The study ran its PCR with 60 Vbeta and 13 Jbeta primers. Sequencing used immunoSEQ multiplex PCR; TCRdb keeps in-frame clones, though not all of them. Among some 90,000 clones listed, 65% to 80% were seen once. Material: PBMCs. The receptors stem from a female donor in good health and CMV-seropositive.

The CDR3 is CASSGGIMNTEAFF. The DNA for the CDR3 is TGTGCCAGCAGTGGAGGGATCATGAACACTGAAGCTTTCTTT. J is TRBJ1-1 and V is TRBV2, with D unclear. This CDR3 has 14 residues. CDR1 is SNHLY and CDR2 is FYNNEI in the germline V gene. The ends were cut back, 4 bases at V and 0 bases at J, with 9 bases in the middle.

Concerning this clone itself: Other nucleotide sequences in the sample specify the same CDR3. V is TRBV7-2 and J is TRBJ1-1; maybe TRBD1 (5 bases). V gave up 1 base and J gave up 3 bases, with 9 bases separating them. This CDR3 is built from 14 residues. The V gene's germline CDR1 is SGHTA and CDR2 FQGNSA. The CDR3 nucleotides are TGTGCCAGCAGCTTAGTCGGGGGGGACACTGAAGCTTTCTTT. Its protein is CASSLVGGDTEAFF.

The V gene is TRBV10-3, the J gene TRBJ1-4; perhaps TRBD1 as D (5 bases). Looked up from germline, CDR1 is ENHRY and CDR2 is SYGVKD. The CDR3 is made up of 10 amino acids. Trimming removed 8 bases at V and 12 bases at J, with 10 bases between. CDR3 region: CAIGTGELFF. In DNA, the CDR3 is TGTGCCATCGGGACGGGGGAACTGTTTTTT.

The chain employs TRBV7-2 and TRBJ2-3; 10 positions agree with TRBD2. The germline CDR1 and CDR2 sequences are SGHTA and FQGNSA. The V gene end was trimmed by 1 base and the J gene end by 5 bases; junction bases not matched to a gene: 6. The CDR3 extends over 16 amino acids. This chain's CDR3 is CASSLERGGRIDTQYF. The DNA of the CDR3 is TGTGCCAGCAGCTTAGAGCGGGGGGGCCGAATAGATACGCAGTATTTT. Complete variable domain (other parts from reference TRBV7-2 and TRBJ2-3): GAGVSQSPSNKVTEKGKDVELRCDPISGHTALYWYRQSLGQGLEFLIYFQGNSAPDKSGLPSDRFSAERTGGSVSTLTIQRTQQEDSAVYLCASSLERGGRIDTQYFGPGTRLTVL.

The chain couples TRBV11-2 to TRBJ2-3; no clear D. In germline, CDR1 is SGHAT, CDR2 FQNNGV. V lost 5 bases, J lost 10 bases, and 16 bases lay in between. This CDR3 has 13 amino acids. In DNA form, the CDR3 reads TGTGCCAGCAGCCCTACCGCTGTAAATGCGCAGTATTTT. It translates to CASSPTAVNAQYF.

This chain connects TRBV11-2 to TRBJ1-5; a possible D gene is TRBD1 (6 bases). CDR1 and CDR2 from the germline V gene are SGHAT and FQNNGV. The CDR3 runs to 13 residues. Trimming removed 5 bases at V and 3 bases at J, with 8 bases between. CDR3 in amino acids: CASSGGPNQPQHF. The CDR3 DNA reads TGTGCCAGCAGCGGGGGCCCCAATCAGCCCCAGCATTTT.

The V and J genes are TRBV5-1 and TRBJ1-2; 12 nucleotides line up with TRBD1. This CDR3 region has 18 residues. The V gene end was trimmed by 4 bases and the J gene end by 4 bases; junction bases not matched to a gene: 14. The germline V gene encodes CDR1 SGHRS and CDR2 YFSETQ. The CDR3 loop is CASSPSTGTGGSIYGYTF. The DNA of the CDR3 is TGCGCCAGCAGCCCTAGCACCGGGACAGGGGGCTCTATCTATGGCTACACCTTC.

V is TRBV5-8 and J is TRBJ2-7; 9 bases align to TRBD1. Per germline, CDR1 SGHTS and CDR2 YDEGEE. CDR3 length: 15 residues. V shed 4 bases and J 3 bases; nucleotides not matched to a gene: 8. The CDR3 region is CASSPRDRVFYEQYF. CDR3 DNA sequence: TGTGCCAGCAGCCCGCGGGACAGGGTATTCTACGAGCAGTACTTC.

The V gene is TRBV4-1, the J gene TRBJ1-6; 10 bases agree with TRBD1. CDR1 and CDR2 from the germline V gene are MGHRA and YSYEKL. The CDR3 loop spans 15 amino acids. J gave up 10 bases and V 5 bases, and 8 bases lay outside the gene matches. The CDR3 is CASSLWTGGGSPLHF. The DNA of the CDR3 is TGCGCCAGCAGCTTATGGACAGGGGGAGGCTCACCCCTCCACTTT.

The chain combines TRBV28 with TRBJ1-2; no reliable D call. This CDR3 contains 15 residues. With 4 bases removed from V and 4 bases from J, the gap between germline ends came to 16 bases. CDR1 MDHEN and CDR2 SYDVKM come from the germline V gene. The CDR3 here is CASSSNPGEGYGYTF. The CDR3 nucleotides are TGTGCCAGCAGTTCCAACCCCGGGGAAGGCTATGGCTACACCTTC.

The CDR3 bases are TGCAGCGTGGGGGGGGGCAGGGGCACTGAAGCTTTCTTT. This sequence encodes CSVGGGRGTEAFF. V and J are TRBV29-1 and TRBJ1-1, with D maybe TRBD1 (6 bases). Trimming took off 6 bases at V and 4 bases at J, with 15 bases between the two ends. The CDR3 loop spans 13 amino acids. CDR1 is SQVTM and CDR2 is ANQGSEA in the germline V gene.

This clone was recorded a few times. This sequence joins TRBV6-9 and TRBJ1-1; D not resolved. Germline V lookup: CDR1 MNHGY, CDR2 SVAAGI. This CDR3 is 12 amino acids long. Trimming cost V 9 bases and J 1 base, with 9 bases left between them. The DNA for the CDR3 is TGTGCCAGTCAACCAGGGAACACTGAAGCTTTCTTT. This translates into CASQPGNTEAFF.

The chain combines TRBV5-6 with TRBJ2-1; D unclear. Germline values: CDR1 SGHDT, CDR2 YYEEEE. V shed 2 bases and J shed 8 bases, with 11 bases lying between them. The CDR3 spans 13 residues. The CDR3 region has the DNA TGTGCCAGCAGCTTCGAGGATCGGGATGAGCAGTTCTTC. Its translation: CASSFEDRDEQFF. The whole variable domain, filled in from reference TRBV5-6 and TRBJ2-1, reads DAGVTQSPTHLIKTRGQQVTLRCSPKSGHDTVSWYQQALGQGPQFIFQYYEEEERQRGNFPDRFSGHQFPNYSSELNVNALLLGDSALYLCASSFEDRDEQFFGPGTRLTVL.

This rearrangement joins TRBV6-5 to TRBJ2-7; TRBD2 matches at 13 bases. Losses at the gene ends were 7 bases for V and 5 bases for J; bases not matched to a gene: 5. From germline, CDR1 is MNHEY and CDR2 SVGAGI. The CDR3 is made up of 14 amino acids. The CDR3 DNA reads TGTGCCAGCAAGACGGGACTAGCGGGGAACGAGCAGTACTTC. As protein: CASKTGLAGNEQYF.

The gene calls are TRBV4-3 and TRBJ2-7; D perhaps matches TRBD2 (6 bases). This CDR3 is built from 16 residues. CDR1 and CDR2 from the germline V gene are LGHNA and YSLEER. V lost 1 base and J lost 2, with 15 bases in between. Here the CDR3 reads CASSQGVLAGTYEQYF. CDR3 nucleotides: TGCGCCAGCAGCCAAGGCGTACTAGCCGGCACCTACGAGCAGTACTTC.

Points on this clone: A read error may account for a junction end that differs from germline. J is TRBJ1-5 and V is TRBV28, with no clear D. The germline V gene has CDR1 MDHEN and CDR2 SYDVKM. The CDR3 runs 14 residues. CDR3 in DNA: TGTGCCACCAGTTCATGGTCAGGCAATCAGCCCCAGCATTTT. Protein sequence: CATSSWSGNQPQHF.

J is TRBJ2-7 and V is TRBV11-2; D is unresolved. V shed 3 bases and J shed 6 bases, with 12 bases lying between them. This CDR3 is 13 amino acids long. Germline CDR1 and CDR2: SGHAT and FQNNGV. In DNA, the CDR3 is TGTGCCAGCAGCTTCCAGGTTCAAGGCGAGCAGTACTTC. Protein sequence: CASSFQVQGEQYF.

The rearrangement links TRBV30 to TRBJ2-5; TRBD1 aligns across 8 bases. CDR1 is GTSNPN, CDR2 SVGIG, per germline (reference sequence). The length of the CDR3 is 15 residues. The ends lost 5 bases at V and 2 bases at J; junction bases unmatched: 10. CDR3 loop: CAWLGTGGYQETQYF. The DNA of the CDR3 is TGTGCCTGGCTTGGAACAGGGGGTTATCAAGAGACCCAGTACTTC.

The genes are TRBV14 and TRBJ1-1; 9 nucleotides agree with TRBD1. In germline, CDR1 is SGHDN, CDR2 FVKESK. The length of the CDR3 is 17 residues. Germline trimming cut 4 bases from V and 0 bases from J; bases unmatched to any gene: 9. The CDR3 spells CASSRSGGTGLNTEAFF. CDR3 sequence (DNA): TGTGCCAGCAGCCGAAGTGGGGGGACAGGGCTGAACACTGAAGCTTTCTTT.

V usage is TRBV5-1 and J usage is TRBJ2-3, with 8 nucleotides matching TRBD1. CDR3 length: 13 residues. Trimming cost V 3 bases and J 8 bases; bases outside gene matches: 5. Germline CDR1 and CDR2: SGHRS and YFSETQ. This CDR3 is CASSSSTGGTQYF. DNA of the CDR3: TGCGCCAGCAGCTCTAGTACAGGGGGTACGCAGTATTTT.

This clone occurred a few times. J is TRBJ1-2 and V is TRBV4-3, with D perhaps TRBD1 (6 bases). Germline lookup yields CDR1 LGHNA and CDR2 YSLEER. The CDR3 runs to 15 residues. Trimming removed 4 bases from V and 7 bases from J, with 19 bases in between. The CDR3 is CASSLGAQPGSGYTF. The CDR3 coding sequence is TGCGCCAGCAGCCTGGGGGCCCAGCCGGGGAGTGGCTACACCTTC.

The chain links TRBV10-1 to TRBJ1-6, with 10 bases that match TRBD1. Germline-derived CDR1 and CDR2 are WNHNN and SYGVQD (reference sequence). This CDR3 has 12 amino acids. V shed 6 bases and J 13 bases; nucleotides not matched to a gene: 3. For the CDR3, the DNA is TGCGCCAGCAGCCGGGGACAGGGGCCCCTCCACTTT. This translates into CASSRGQGPLHF.

The rearrangement links TRBV28 to TRBJ1-2; 7 nucleotides match TRBD1. Per germline, CDR1 MDHEN and CDR2 SYDVKM. The V and J ends lost 10 bases and 4 bases, in that order; junction bases with no gene match: 12. The CDR3 is 14 amino acids. The CDR3 nucleotides are TGTGCCACCACCCTCGACAGGGTGGGCTATGGCTACACCTTC. It specifies CATTLDRVGYGYTF.

This clone was observed once. The chain couples TRBV27 to TRBJ2-7, with TRBD1 matching 7 bases. The V and J ends lost 5 bases and 3 bases, in that order; junction bases with no gene match: 4. Looked up from germline, CDR1 is MNHEY and CDR2 is SMNVEV (reference sequence). The CDR3 totals 13 residues. The DNA for the CDR3 is TGTGCCAGCAGTCATCGACAGGGCTACGAGCAGTACTTC. Translating it yields CASSHRQGYEQYF.

The V and J genes are TRBV7-8 and TRBJ1-1; possibly TRBD1 for D (6 bases). Germline V gene data show CDR1 as SGHVS and CDR2 as FQNEAQ. This CDR3 comprises 14 residues. Trimming shortened V by 0 bases and J by 2 bases, and 7 bases separated the two germline ends. The CDR3 sequence is CASSLAGGNTEAFF. For the CDR3, the DNA is TGTGCCAGCAGCTTAGCAGGGGGAAACACTGAAGCTTTCTTT. The full variable domain, its missing parts supplied by reference TRBV7-8 and TRBJ1-1, is GAGVSQSPRYKVAKRGQDVALRCDPISGHVSLFWYQQALGQGPEFLTYFQNEAQLDKSGLPSDRFFAERPEGSVSTLKIQRTQQEDSAVYLCASSLAGGNTEAFFGQGTRLTVV.

This clone appeared once. This chain connects TRBV28 to TRBJ1-2; D might be TRBD1 (6 bases). This CDR3 has 13 amino acids. Germline CDR1 and CDR2: MDHEN and SYDVKM. V lost 8 bases, J lost 3 bases, and 13 bases lay in between. CDR3: CASVMGADYGYTF. As DNA, the CDR3 is TGTGCCAGCGTCATGGGGGCGGACTATGGCTACACCTTC.

This clone was seen a handful of times. The chain has TRBV28 and TRBJ1-5; D gene unclear. The germline gives CDR1 MDHEN, CDR2 SYDVKM. This CDR3 has 14 residues. The V end was cut by 7 bases, the J end by 5 bases, with 15 bases between. CDR3: CASTTNGEDQPQHF. CDR3 nucleotides: TGTGCCAGCACTACGAATGGGGAGGATCAGCCCCAGCATTTT.